Sequencing of this TCR beta chain was carried out in a study of T cell clonotyping in hematopoietic cell transplantation (dated by TCRdb to the early 2020s). Background on the whole study: Pretransplant recipient samples were obtained after cytoreduction. A total of 120 to 150 blood samples were gathered in the study from 30 to 40 consecutive transplant recipients along with their related donors. Recruitment of patients ran from 2015 to early 2017, and follow-up continued until September 2020 or until death.

At the junction V is shortened by 1 base and J by 6 bases; bases outside the gene matches: 10. The CDR3 has 15 amino acids, counting the end cysteine and phenylalanine. Left in the record is the CDR3 DNA by itself, 45 bases read in frame from the first base. The germline V gene (reference sequence) gives CDR1 as GTSNPN and CDR2 as SVGIG. Overall study results and their limits: Just a small fraction of recipient repertoires overlapped with donor repertoires, and more than 95% appeared de novo at the given depth. A decrease in recipient TCR diversity was observed after transplant, and a progressive increase in pathologically expanded clonotypes was seen from day 30 to day 180. Broader posttransplant TCR repertoire diversity was predicted by donor and pretransplant recipient Inverse Simpson Index values. The sample size was limited, and CD4 and CD8 repertoire contributions could not be separated because cells were not sorted.

With the immunoSEQ assay, which is a bias-controlled multiplex PCR relying on V- and J-specific primers, TCR beta CDR3 regions were amplified from genomic DNA. In a second PCR step, the CDR3 amplicons were tagged with a proprietary barcode plus Illumina adapter sequences. An Illumina MiSeq instrument was used to sequence the CDR3 libraries. The study's own analysis went as follows. Export and quality control were performed with immunoSEQ Analyzer 3.0, and downstream analyses were performed with R Bioconductor and Immunarch. Only productive rearrangements within the normalized downsampled data set were used in the calculation of repertoire metrics. In the normalized cohort, clonotypes with more than 5 templates were defined as pathologically expanded. Repertoire diversity was measured with the Inverse Simpson Index. CMV-specificity analyses were carried out on the non-normalized data set to capture all clonotypes. The table was pulled from immuneACCESS by TCRdb, which kept in-frame rearrangements only. Such tables lose some clones; where checked, under half of the loss comes from unresolved V genes, and the rest has no known cause. Clone size and the V and J calls come from that table; the DNA yielded D and trimming. This sample holds some 50,000 clones; approximately 78% were observed only once. The ten largest clonotypes hold around 5.3% of the sample.

Comments on this clone: Its antigen has not been determined. No base quality values were provided; no much bigger clone lies one nucleotide off.

What this sample's time point label stands for: recipient sample about 28 days before transplant, after cytoreduction. Blood from recipients was drawn roughly 28 days before transplant, then again at days 30, 100 and 180 after transplant. Nuclei Lysis Solution was used to extract genomic DNA from fresh or cryopreserved unfractionated peripheral blood mononuclear cells. This receptor was identified in a man aged 55 to 70 with myelodysplastic syndrome. Some clones in this sample may be carry-over from other donors' samples. The V and J genes are TRBV30 and TRBJ2-7, with TRBD2 identical over 9 junction bases. Sample: peripheral blood mononuclear cells, taken before stem cell transplant. The CDR3 is CAWSEFSGGGLEQYF. The DNA sequence is given as TGTGCCTGGAGTGAGTTTAGCGGGGGAGGTCTCGAGCAGTACTTC.